What follows is one T cell receptor beta chain and its context. Its antigen is not known. The data derive from a study of shared clonotypes between healthy human individuals. Study background: CD4 naive and CD4 memory each took three plates per donor, while CD8 naive took two and CD8 memory one.

This CDR3 comprises 18 residues. The V and J ends lost 5 bases and 5 bases respectively, with 24 bases between them. Germline lookup yields CDR1 LNHDA and CDR2 SQIVND (reference sequence). Once extracted for a subset, genomic DNA was divided evenly among several immunoSEQ plates. Sequencing was performed with immunoSEQ multiplex PCR; in TCRdb, only in-frame clones are kept and a portion is missing. The sample records about 2 million clones, about 95% being singletons. CD8 cells regarded as naive lacked CD45RO, were positively chosen for CCR7, and omitted terminally differentiated effector memory CD45RA+ cells. The donors were all Caucasian adults (living in Nashville, Tennessee). Study conclusions and caveats: Non-shared clonotypes had lower generation probabilities than clonotypes shared by all four sorted-subset donors.

The sequencing input was naive CD8+ T cells sorted from blood. The chain links TRBV19 to TRBJ1-4; the D gene is possibly TRBD1 (6 bases). The TCR sequence derives from a young man in good health. The CDR3 here is CASSELAGDSFINEKLFF. DNA of the CDR3: TGTGCCAGTAGTGAACTCGCAGGGGACTCATTCATCAATGAAAAACTGTTTTTT.